This entry lists 4 T cell receptor beta chains sequenced from one sample in a study of blood T cell repertoires in COVID-19. Using immunoSEQ multiplex PCR, the repertoire was profiled, and TCRdb retains in-frame clones only, with some absent. Found here are around 310,000 clones, over 75% of them singletons; the top ten hold about 12%. Input material: peripheral blood. The source of these receptors is a woman in her sixties or seventies with acute or convalescent COVID-19.

The chain joins TRBV6-6 to TRBJ1-4, with D possibly TRBD1 on 5 matching bases. Germline V gives CDR1 MNHNY, CDR2 SVGAGI (reference sequence). The CDR3 loop spans 14 amino acids. V lost 6 bases to trimming and J lost 5 bases, with 13 bases between them. The DNA of the CDR3 is TGTGCCAGCAGACCCGGGGGTCTGAATGAAAAACTGTTTTTT. Protein sequence: CASRPGGLNEKLFF.

Here the CDR3 reads CASSEGAARTDTQYF. The CDR3 DNA follows: TGTGCCAGCAGTGAAGGGGCCGCTCGCACAGATACGCAGTATTTT. The chain uses TRBV6-1 and TRBJ2-3; D is unclear. Germline V gene data show CDR1 as MNHNS and CDR2 as SASEGT. CDR3 length equals 15 residues. V was trimmed by 1 base and J by 1 base, leaving 9 bases between them.

The V gene is TRBV6-6, the J gene TRBJ2-7; 13 bases are a match to TRBD2. The CDR3 is 16 residues long. Germline lookup yields CDR1 MNHNY and CDR2 SVGAGI (reference sequence). With 4 bases clipped from V and 3 bases from J, the junction kept 6 bases outside the gene matches. CDR3 coding DNA: TGTGCCAGCAGTTTTCCGGGACTAGCGGGATTCTACGAGCAGTACTTC. This codes for CASSFPGLAGFYEQYF.

The rearrangement uses TRBV28 and TRBJ1-2, with D tentatively TRBD1 (5 bases). V lost 6 bases and J lost 5, with 10 bases in between. CDR3 length equals 12 residues. Germline lookup yields CDR1 MDHEN and CDR2 SYDVKM. The CDR3 coding sequence is TGTGCCAGCAGCCGGGGGGGGTATGGCTACACCTTC. It encodes CASSRGGYGYTF.